Presented here are 17 T cell receptor beta chains from one specimen sequenced in a study of T cells in narcolepsy. Produced via immunoSEQ multiplex PCR; TCRdb's table is partial and in-frame only. The sample contains over 30,000 clones, 75% to 90% of which appear only once. Material for sequencing was CD45RA- memory CD4+ T cells from PBMCs. These receptors all come from a human donor with narcolepsy.

V is TRBV5-7 and J is TRBJ1-1; D not certain. TRBV5-7 is treated as an ORF (open reading frame) with a function not yet certain. V lost 4 bases, J lost 7 bases, and 8 bases lay in between. The CDR3 totals 11 residues. CDR3 region: CASSGRIEAFF. In DNA form, the CDR3 reads TGTGCCAGCAGCGGGAGGATTGAAGCTTTCTTT.

This chain uses TRBV5-6 with TRBJ2-1, with 9 positions matching TRBD1. The junction had 4 bases not matched to a gene; V was cut back by 1 base and J by 2 bases. This CDR3 spans 16 amino acids. Germline CDR1 SGHDT, CDR2 YYEEEE. The DNA of the CDR3 is TGTGCCAGCAGCTTGCTGACAGGGGGTCCCTACAATGAGCAGTTCTTC. Residues: CASSLLTGGPYNEQFF.

V usage is TRBV6-1 and J usage is TRBJ1-2; D gene ambiguous. The CDR3 covers 14 residues. The germline V gene encodes CDR1 MNHNS and CDR2 SASEGT. V was trimmed by 5 bases and J by 4 bases, leaving 14 bases between them. The CDR3 DNA sequence: TGTGCCAGCAGTCACAACGTGAACCTCTATGGCTACACCTTC. Encoded protein: CASSHNVNLYGYTF.

The V call is TRBV4-3, the J call TRBJ2-7; the D is unclear. V shed 1 base and J shed 0 bases, with 7 bases lying between them. The germline CDR1 and CDR2 sequences are LGHNA and YSLEER. This CDR3 is built from 14 residues. CDR3 DNA sequence: TGCGCCAGCAGCCAAGGTCGTTCCTCCTACGAGCAGTACTTC. Translated, it gives CASSQGRSSYEQYF.

The chain links TRBV6-6 to TRBJ1-6; 8 nucleotides align to TRBD1. CDR1 and CDR2 from the germline V gene are MNHNY and SVGAGI (reference sequence). This CDR3 region has 16 residues. Trimming took 5 bases from V and 5 from J; bases not matched to a gene: 8. The CDR3 is CASSNRQGRDNSPLHF. The CDR3 nucleotides are TGTGCCAGCAGTAATCGACAGGGGCGGGATAATTCACCCCTCCACTTT.

This clone was seen only a few times. The V gene is TRBV5-4, the J gene TRBJ1-4; D call uncertain. Germline CDR1 SGHNT, CDR2 YYREEE (reference sequence). The CDR3 has 14 residues. V lost 4 bases to trimming and J lost 3 bases, with 10 bases between them. The CDR3 is CASSPSGANEKLFF. CDR3 in DNA: TGTGCCAGCAGCCCGTCCGGGGCTAATGAAAAACTGTTTTTT.

The chain carries TRBV15 and TRBJ2-2; D gene ambiguous. Germline V gene lookup returns CDR1 LNHNV and CDR2 YYDKDF (reference sequence). The CDR3 covers 12 residues. The V and J ends lost 0 bases and 7 bases respectively, with 3 bases between them. The CDR3 sequence is CATSRDSGELFF. DNA of the CDR3: TGTGCCACCAGCAGAGATAGCGGGGAGCTGTTTTTT.

This chain connects TRBV27 to TRBJ2-2, with a weak D call TRBD2 (6 bases). This CDR3 contains 16 residues. Trimming shortened V by 2 bases and J by 4 bases, and 14 bases separated the two germline ends. CDR1 is MNHEY and CDR2 is SMNVEV in the germline V gene (reference sequence). Here the CDR3 reads CASSLSGGKVTGELFF. The CDR3, as DNA: TGTGCCAGCAGTTTAAGTGGGGGGAAGGTCACCGGGGAGCTGTTTTTT.

The CDR3 DNA reads TGTGCCACCAGCAGGGAGGGGACAGGGTCTCCCGAGCAGTACTTC. It encodes CATSREGTGSPEQYF. This chain links TRBV15 with TRBJ2-7; 9 bases map to TRBD1. Per the germline V gene, CDR1 is LNHNV and CDR2 is YYDKDF (reference sequence). The ends lost 3 bases at V and 6 bases at J; junction bases unmatched: 9. The CDR3 loop spans 15 amino acids.

The CDR3 bases are TGCAGTGCTAGAGGGTCGGCCGAGCAGTACTTC. Translated, it gives CSARGSAEQYF. This rearrangement joins TRBV20-1 to TRBJ2-7; D gene unclear. This CDR3 has 11 residues. V was trimmed by 1 base and J by 6 bases, leaving 7 bases between them. The V gene's germline CDR1 is DFQATT and CDR2 SNEGSKA (reference sequence).

As to this clone: Its ends do not fully match the called genes, so a read error is possible. J is TRBJ1-5 and V is TRBV27, with 8 bases lining up with TRBD1. The CDR3 runs 15 residues. Germline assignment: CDR1 MNHEY and CDR2 SMNVEV (reference sequence). CDR3: CASSVSRGPNQPQHF. In DNA, the CDR3 is TGTGCCAGCAGTGTATCCAGGGGGCCTAATCAGCCCCAGCATTTT.

CDR3 residues: CASSPGQGFGETQYF. In nucleotides, the CDR3 is TGTGCCAGCAGCCCTGGGCAGGGTTTCGGGGAGACCCAGTACTTC. J is TRBJ2-5 and V is TRBV11-2; a weak D match, TRBD1 (5 bases). V lost 5 bases to trimming and J lost 5 bases, with 18 bases between them. Germline-derived CDR1 and CDR2 are SGHAT and FQNNGV. The CDR3 totals 15 residues.

The chain employs TRBV19 and TRBJ2-5, with a weak D call TRBD1 (5 bases). Trimming left V 5 bases short and J 1 base short, with 8 bases between. This CDR3 is 13 amino acids long. Germline CDR1 and CDR2: LNHDA and SQIVND (reference sequence). The CDR3 nucleotides read TGTGCCAGTAGTTCTCAGGGCCAAGAGACCCAGTACTTC. Translating it yields CASSSQGQETQYF.

The rearrangement links TRBV7-2 to TRBJ2-1, with D possibly TRBD1 on 6 matching bases. There are 13 residues in the CDR3. The V and J ends lost 5 bases and 4 bases respectively, with 9 bases between them. Germline CDR1 SGHTA, CDR2 FQGNSA. The CDR3 DNA is TGTGCCAGCAGCAGGGACACATACAATGAGCAGTTCTTC. Its protein product is CASSRDTYNEQFF.

The chain couples TRBV15 to TRBJ2-1; D possibly uses TRBD1 or TRBD2 (5 bases each). Germline-derived CDR1 and CDR2 are LNHNV and YYDKDF (reference sequence). V was cut by 0 bases and J by 8 bases, with 8 bases left in between. This CDR3 contains 13 residues. CDR3 sequence reads: CATSRDGDDEQFF. For the CDR3, the DNA is TGTGCCACCAGCAGAGATGGGGACGATGAGCAGTTCTTC.

The V gene is TRBV6-1, the J gene TRBJ2-3; 7 nucleotides align to TRBD1. This CDR3 is built from 17 residues. Germline V CDR1 and CDR2: MNHNS, SASEGT. Trimming took 3 bases from V and 1 from J; bases not matched to a gene: 10. The CDR3 sequence is CASSEYLRTGRTDTQYF. CDR3 in DNA: TGTGCCAGCAGTGAGTACTTACGGACAGGACGCACAGATACGCAGTATTTT.

This clone was seen more than once but under ten times. This chain uses TRBV12-2 with TRBJ2-7; the table's D call TRBD2 went unverified against the DNA. TRBV12-2 is noted as a pseudogene. This CDR3 has 18 amino acids. Here the CDR3 DNA reads TGTGCAAGGCGCCCACACGGGACTAGCGGGAGAGTTGGGCCCGAGCAGTACTTC. Amino acid sequence: CARRPHGTSGRVGPEQYF.